These 5 T cell receptor beta chains share one sample of origin, sequenced in a study of graft-versus-host responses after intestinal transplantation. No antigens are known for them. Here immunoSEQ multiplex PCR was the method, and the copy in TCRdb shows in-frame clones only, minus some. Among about 120,000 clones listed, 85% to 95% were seen once. Sequencing used unstimulated CD8+ T cells sorted from spleen or lymph node cells, obtained before intestinal transplant. All receptors come from a human donor who received an intestinal transplant.

The rearrangement uses TRBV5-1 and TRBJ1-2; a weak D match, TRBD1 (6 bases). Germline V CDR1 and CDR2: SGHRS, YFSETQ. The CDR3 extends over 14 amino acids. Deletions cut 0 bases from V and 0 bases from J, with 6 bases between. The CDR3 spells CASSLGQANYGYTF. In DNA form, the CDR3 reads TGCGCCAGCAGCTTGGGACAGGCTAACTATGGCTACACCTTC. Full variable domain (outside the CDR3, taken from reference TRBV5-1 and TRBJ1-2): KAGVTQTPRYLIKTRGQQVTLSCSPISGHRSVSWYQQTPGQGLQFLFEYFSETQRNKGNFPGRFSGRQFSNSRSEMNVSTLELGDSALYLCASSLGQANYGYTFGSGTRLTVV.

The chain carries TRBV6-1 and TRBJ2-7; D is tentatively TRBD1 or TRBD2 (5 bases each). Trimming took off 2 bases at V and 3 bases at J, with 14 bases between the two ends. This CDR3 is 15 amino acids long. Germline CDR1 and CDR2: MNHNS and SASEGT. The CDR3 here is CASSESSREYYEQYF. DNA of the CDR3: TGTGCCAGCAGTGAATCTAGCAGGGAGTACTACGAGCAGTACTTC.

CDR3 in amino acids: CASSLAGQGDTEAFF. The CDR3, as DNA: TGTGCCAGCAGTCTAGCCGGACAGGGGGACACTGAAGCTTTCTTT. The chain links TRBV4-2 to TRBJ1-1, with TRBD1 identical over 10 bases. The V and J ends lost 6 bases and 3 bases, in that order; junction bases with no gene match: 7. There are 15 residues in the CDR3. Germline loops: CDR1 LGHNA, CDR2 YNFKEQ.

The chain joins TRBV7-3 to TRBJ2-7; unclear D gene. Germline CDR1 reads SGHTA; CDR2 reads FQGTGA. The germline V and J ends were trimmed by 4 bases and 2 bases, with 6 bases remaining between them. CDR3 length equals 12 residues. CDR3 amino acids: CASSSTAYEQYF. In DNA form, the CDR3 reads TGTGCCAGCAGCTCTACGGCCTACGAGCAGTACTTC.

This chain joins TRBV28 and TRBJ2-1; 7 nucleotides line up with TRBD2. V was clipped by 7 bases and J by 8 bases; unmatched bases: 17. Per the germline V gene, CDR1 is MDHEN and CDR2 is SYDVKM. CDR3 size: 16 residues. The CDR3 here is CASTTERGGLEDEQFF. The CDR3 nucleotides are TGTGCCAGCACAACCGAAAGGGGAGGGCTCGAGGATGAGCAGTTCTTC. Combining the CDR3 with reference TRBV28 and TRBJ2-1 gives the whole variable domain DVKVTQSSRYLVKRTGEKVFLECVQDMDHENMFWYRQDPGLGLRLIYFSYDVKMKEKGDIPEGYSVSREKKERFSLILESASTNQTSMYLCASTTERGGLEDEQFFGPGTRLTVL.